These 4 T cell receptor beta chains share one sample of origin, sequenced in a study of CD8+CD57+ T cells in acquired aplastic anemia. CDR3 and TCR beta VDJ profiling relied on a genomic DNA template. In TCRdb, the reads were re-called with MiXCR into one record per CDR3 protein. This sample has about 150,000 distinct CDR3 sequences; 48% occur once, and the top ten carry 25% to 40%. Previously, flow cytometry had revealed CD8+CD57+ cell expansion in the patients chosen for sequencing. The source material was sorted CD4+, CD8+, or CD8+CD57+ T cells (not recorded which) from PBMCs. The receptor set was obtained from a human donor with aplastic anemia.

This rearrangement joins TRBV10-3 to TRBJ2-5; 7 bases agree with TRBD2. The CDR3 runs to 12 residues. Germline V gene lookup returns CDR1 ENHRY and CDR2 SYGVKD. The ends lost 11 bases at V and 5 bases at J; junction bases unmatched: 8. The CDR3 DNA follows: TGTGCCGTAGGACTAGAGGGTGAGACCCAGTACTTC. Protein product: CAVGLEGETQYF.

In DNA form, the CDR3 reads TGCGCCAGCAGTGAGTCGACTCTTCACACAGATACGCAGTATTTT. Protein product: CASSESTLHTDTQYF. The chain carries TRBV10-1 and TRBJ2-3; D is undetermined. The V gene lost 0 bases and the J gene lost 2 bases, with 9 bases spanning the gap. CDR1 and CDR2 from the germline V gene are WNHNN and SYGVQD (reference sequence). This CDR3 has 15 residues.

V is TRBV12-3 or TRBV12-4 and J is TRBJ1-2, with D uncertain. CDR3 length equals 14 residues. V was trimmed by 3 bases and J by 5 bases, leaving 13 bases between them. The CDR3 spells CASSFGPRDYGYTF. The CDR3 DNA is TGTGCCAGCAGTTTCGGGCCGCGGGATTATGGCTACACCTTC.

The chain is built from TRBV11-2 and TRBJ2-6; 12 bases map to TRBD2. V lost 3 bases, J lost 1 base, and 1 base stayed unmatched. The CDR3 is made up of 17 amino acids. The germline V gene has CDR1 SGHAT and CDR2 FQNNGV. The CDR3: CASSLTSGGSGANVLTF. The CDR3 region has the DNA TGTGCCAGCAGCTTGACTAGCGGGGGTTCTGGGGCCAACGTCCTGACTTTC.